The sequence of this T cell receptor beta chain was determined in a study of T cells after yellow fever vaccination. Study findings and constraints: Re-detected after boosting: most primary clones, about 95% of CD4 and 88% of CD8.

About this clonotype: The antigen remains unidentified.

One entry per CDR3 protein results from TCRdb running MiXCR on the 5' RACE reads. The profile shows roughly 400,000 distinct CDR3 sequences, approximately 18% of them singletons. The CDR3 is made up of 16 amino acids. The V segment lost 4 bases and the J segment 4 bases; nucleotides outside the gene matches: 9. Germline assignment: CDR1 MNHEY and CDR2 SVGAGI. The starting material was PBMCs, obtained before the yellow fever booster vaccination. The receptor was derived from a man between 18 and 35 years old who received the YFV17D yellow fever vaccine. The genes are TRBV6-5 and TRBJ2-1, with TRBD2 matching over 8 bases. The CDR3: CASSSLRRGVYNEQFF. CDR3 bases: TGTGCCAGCAGTTCCCTTCGGCGGGGGGTATACAATGAGCAGTTCTTC.